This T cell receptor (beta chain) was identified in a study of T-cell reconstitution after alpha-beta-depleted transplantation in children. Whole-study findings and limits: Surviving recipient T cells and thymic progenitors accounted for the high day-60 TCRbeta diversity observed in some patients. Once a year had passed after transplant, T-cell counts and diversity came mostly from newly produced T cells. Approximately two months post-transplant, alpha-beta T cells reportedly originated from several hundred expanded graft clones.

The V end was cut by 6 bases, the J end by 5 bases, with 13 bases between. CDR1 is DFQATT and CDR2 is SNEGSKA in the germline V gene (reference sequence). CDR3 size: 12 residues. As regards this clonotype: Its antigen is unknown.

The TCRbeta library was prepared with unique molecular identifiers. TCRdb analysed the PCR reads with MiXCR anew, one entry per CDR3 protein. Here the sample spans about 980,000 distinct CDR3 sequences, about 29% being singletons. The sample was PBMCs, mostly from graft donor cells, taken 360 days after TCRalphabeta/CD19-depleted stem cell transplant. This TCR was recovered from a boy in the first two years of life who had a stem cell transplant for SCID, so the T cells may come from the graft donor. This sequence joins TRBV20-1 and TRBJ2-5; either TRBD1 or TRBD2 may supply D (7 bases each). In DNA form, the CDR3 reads TGCAGTGCAGGGAGGGGGCTGGAGACCCAGTACTTC. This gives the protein CSAGRGLETQYF.